This T cell receptor beta chain was found in a study of post-analysis software for immune sequencing data. Unique molecular identifiers were carried by the TCR beta cDNA libraries. TCRdb processed the PCR reads anew with MiXCR; each CDR3 protein has one entry. The sample holds about 160,000 distinct CDR3 sequences; about 34% are singletons and the top ten take 28%. The receptor comes from a girl between 10 and 17 years old with multiple sclerosis. Specimen: blood, collected after autologous hematopoietic stem cell transplantation.

The chain's CDR3 is CASQRGAEQYF. The CDR3 region has the DNA TGTGCCAGCCAGAGAGGGGCCGAGCAGTACTTC. The chain couples TRBV6-5 to TRBJ2-7; tentatively, D is TRBD1 or TRBD2 (5 bases each). CDR1 MNHEY and CDR2 SVGAGI come from the germline V gene. This CDR3 spans 11 amino acids. With 8 bases removed from V and 6 bases from J, the gap between germline ends came to 11 bases.